This TCR beta chain was sequenced in a study of cytomegalovirus exposure and HLA in healthy donors. As regards this clone: As yet, its antigen is unknown.

Study results and caveats: Reportedly, diagnosis of cytomegalovirus status by the classifier showed high specificity and sensitivity.

This CDR3 is built from 14 residues. Germline loops: CDR1 SGHDT, CDR2 YYEEEE. The V end lost 6 bases, the J end lost 7 bases, and 19 bases lay between the germline ends. The PCR used 60 Vbeta and 13 Jbeta primers. Clones were sequenced by immunoSEQ multiplex PCR, and TCRdb holds only the in-frame ones, with some missing. The data contain roughly 190,000 clones, about 90% of them singletons. Donors consisted of healthy bone marrow donors. The sequenced material came from PBMCs. The J gene is TRBJ1-1, the V gene TRBV5-6; no firm D call. This receptor was taken from a boy aged 2-9 years in good health and CMV-seronegative. CDR3: CASTRGGLPLEAFF. CDR3 bases: TGTGCCAGCACTCGGGGTGGACTTCCCCTTGAAGCTTTCTTT.